These T cell receptor beta chains were read from a single sample in a study of blood T cell repertoires in COVID-19. Sequenced by immunoSEQ multiplex PCR; TCRdb stores in-frame clones only, minus some. Of about 180,000 clones listed, 80% to 90% are singletons. Sequencing input: PBMCs or T cells enriched from blood (not recorded which). The receptors stem from a woman between 40 and 50 years old with acute COVID-19. CDR3s include the opening cysteine and the closing phenylalanine or tryptophan. Fields, in order: D gene, J gene, clone size, V gene, CDR3 length, CDR3 protein, CDR3 DNA. D genes are given only for firm matches. Only part of the rows carry a size: once, few, many, or a class if the clone is expanded.

.,TRBJ1-1,.,TRBV5-1,15,CASSLDRVTNTEAFF,TGCGCCAGCAGCTTGGACAGGGTAACGAACACTGAAGCTTTCTTT
TRBD1,TRBJ1-1,few,TRBV7-6,15,CASSLERGPGTEAFF,TGTGCCAGCAGCCTAGAGAGGGGGCCGGGCACTGAAGCTTTCTTT
.,TRBJ1-1,few,TRBV5-1,16,CASSPSLPGDNTEAFF,TGCGCCAGCAGCCCCTCCCTTCCAGGGGACAACACTGAAGCTTTCTTT
TRBD2,TRBJ2-5,.,TRBV6-1,16,CASSEPTSGGRETQYF,TGTGCCAGCAGTGAACCGACTAGCGGGGGGAGGGAGACCCAGTACTTC
.,TRBJ1-2,.,TRBV6-1,14,CASSDQGLYYGYTF,TGTGCCAGCAGTGATCAGGGCCTCTACTATGGCTACACCTTC
.,TRBJ2-7,.,TRBV6-6,14,CASTYEDSFYEQYF,TGTGCCAGCACCTACGAGGACAGCTTCTACGAGCAGTACTTC
.,TRBJ1-2,.,TRBV29-1,12,CSVEDSYYGYTF,TGCAGCGTTGAGGACAGTTACTATGGCTACACCTTC
.,TRBJ2-1,.,TRBV9,17,CASSVASASSSYNEQFF,TGTGCCAGCAGCGTAGCATCTGCATCGAGCTCCTACAATGAGCAGTTCTTC
TRBD1,TRBJ2-1,.,TRBV7-3,13,CASSLQPGGEQFF,TGTGCCAGCAGCTTACAGCCAGGGGGTGAGCAGTTCTTC
TRBD1,TRBJ1-2,.,TRBV7-8,15,CASSPQGAGSYGYTF,TGTGCCAGCAGCCCACAGGGGGCAGGAAGCTATGGCTACACCTTC
TRBD1,TRBJ2-7,.,TRBV5-1,15,CASSFETGAPYEQYF,TGCGCCAGCAGCTTCGAGACAGGGGCCCCCTACGAGCAGTACTTC
TRBD1,TRBJ2-5,.,TRBV11-2,14,CASSLVGQEETQYF,TGTGCCAGCAGCTTGGTGGGACAGGAAGAGACCCAGTACTTC
.,TRBJ1-5,few,TRBV7-2,14,CASSARAGNQPQHF,TGTGCCAGCAGCGCCCGAGCAGGGAATCAGCCCCAGCATTTT
TRBD2,TRBJ2-1,once,TRBV3-1/TRBV3-2,14,CASSPSGRAREQFF,TGTGCCAGCAGTCCCAGCGGGAGGGCCAGGGAGCAGTTCTTC
.,TRBJ2-1,.,TRBV11-2,14,CASSLEAGVDEQFF,TGTGCCAGCAGCTTAGAGGCAGGGGTAGATGAGCAGTTCTTC
.,TRBJ2-1,.,TRBV27,14,CASSLQGPYNEQFF,TGTGCCAGCAGTCTACAGGGCCCCTACAATGAGCAGTTCTTC
TRBD1,TRBJ2-3,.,TRBV5-1,19,CASSLIRGRALMRADTQYF,TGCGCCAGCAGCTTGATCAGGGGGCGCGCCTTGATGAGGGCAGATACGCAGTATTTT
TRBD1,TRBJ1-6,.,TRBV27,15,CASSRTRGENSPLHF,TGTGCCAGCAGTCGAACCAGGGGGGAGAATTCACCCCTCCACTTT
.,TRBJ2-5,once,TRBV5-1,14,CASSFGTEGETQYF,TGCGCCAGCAGCTTCGGGACGGAGGGGGAGACCCAGTACTTC
TRBD1,TRBJ1-6,.,TRBV18,17,CASSPSGSTGLSSPLHF,TGTGCCAGCTCACCATCGGGATCGACAGGGCTGTCTTCACCCCTCCACTTT
.,TRBJ2-2,.,TRBV18,13,CASSPRELGELFF,TGTGCCAGCTCACCACGAGAGCTCGGGGAGCTGTTTTTT
.,TRBJ2-1,.,TRBV27,14,CASLGGGWGNEQFF,TGTGCCAGCCTAGGGGGGGGCTGGGGGAATGAGCAGTTCTTC
.,TRBJ2-7,few,TRBV10-3,15,CAISDGPGSSYEQYF,TGTGCCATCAGTGATGGTCCGGGGAGCTCCTACGAGCAGTACTTC
TRBD2,TRBJ2-3,few,TRBV7-7,18,CASSLGGGPGAGTDTQYF,TGTGCCAGCAGCTTAGGGGGCGGCCCTGGAGCGGGAACAGATACGCAGTATTTT
TRBD1,TRBJ1-1,once,TRBV30,14,CAWSDRTGSSEAFF,TGTGCCTGGAGTGATCGGACAGGGTCGTCTGAAGCTTTCTTT
TRBD1,TRBJ1-6,.,TRBV5-6,13,CASSPGQNSPLHF,TGTGCCAGCAGCCCGGGACAGAATTCACCCCTCCACTTT
TRBD1,TRBJ2-3,.,TRBV19,17,CASSIRSGQFFTDTQYF,TGTGCCAGTAGTATACGATCGGGACAGTTCTTCACAGATACGCAGTATTTT
TRBD1,TRBJ2-2,.,TRBV4-1,18,CASTGADREGVDTGELFF,TGCGCCAGCACCGGGGCGGACAGGGAAGGAGTGGACACCGGGGAGCTGTTTTTT
.,TRBJ1-3,.,TRBV15,17,CATSREGGNRVGNTIYF,TGTGCCACCAGCAGAGAAGGAGGCAATAGGGTCGGAAACACCATATATTTT
.,TRBJ1-3,.,TRBV15,19,CATSKAGQLYHGSGNTIYF,TGTGCCACCAGCAAAGCCGGACAGCTATACCACGGCTCTGGAAACACCATATATTTT
.,TRBJ1-4,.,TRBV4-1,18,CASSQDGRQAATNEKLFF,TGCGCCAGCAGCCAAGATGGGAGACAGGCGGCAACTAATGAAAAACTGTTTTTT
TRBD2,TRBJ2-2,.,TRBV9,16,CASSVGALAVTGELFF,TGTGCCAGCAGCGTAGGAGCTCTAGCGGTAACCGGGGAGCTGTTTTTT
.,TRBJ2-1,.,TRBV11-2,15,CASSLATSSYNEQFF,TGTGCCAGCAGCTTAGCGACAAGTTCCTACAATGAGCAGTTCTTC
TRBD2,TRBJ2-7,.,TRBV25-1,13,CASSNSLAVEQYF,TGTGCCAGCAGTAATTCACTAGCGGTTGAGCAGTACTTC
.,TRBJ1-5,.,TRBV5-1,15,CASSLTGFGNQPQHF,TGCGCCAGCAGCTTGACAGGGTTTGGCAATCAGCCCCAGCATTTT
TRBD1,TRBJ2-4,.,TRBV11-2,16,CASSTQQGAGGNIQYF,TGTGCCAGCAGCACGCAACAGGGGGCGGGTGGGAACATTCAGTACTTC
.,TRBJ2-6,few,TRBV7-2,15,CASSFQNSGANVLTF,TGTGCCAGCAGCTTCCAGAACTCTGGGGCCAACGTCCTGACTTTC
.,TRBJ1-2,.,TRBV19,16,CASSALDRFTVDGYTF,TGTGCCAGTTCCGCCCTGGACAGATTCACCGTAGATGGCTACACCTTC
.,TRBJ1-6,.,TRBV19,14,CASSRGSGNSPLHF,TGTGCCAGTAGTCGGGGGAGTGGGAATTCACCCCTCCACTTT
.,TRBJ2-5,.,TRBV4-2,15,CASSRTGTPQGAQYF,TGTGCCAGCAGCCGTACCGGGACTCCTCAAGGGGCCCAGTACTTC
.,TRBJ2-3,.,TRBV7-9,14,CASNLDGSTDTQYF,TGTGCCAGCAACCTTGACGGGAGCACAGATACGCAGTATTTT
.,TRBJ1-2,.,TRBV2,14,CASRGVGQLYGYTF,TGTGCCAGCCGGGGGGTCGGACAGTTATATGGCTACACCTTC
TRBD2,TRBJ2-2,.,TRBV9,16,CASSPGGGLDTGELFF,TGTGCCAGCAGCCCCGGGGGGGGGCTGGACACCGGGGAGCTGTTTTTT
TRBD1,TRBJ1-1,.,TRBV5-4,14,CASSTQGMDTEAFF,TGTGCCAGCAGCACACAGGGGATGGACACTGAAGCTTTCTTT
TRBD1,TRBJ2-6,.,TRBV9,19,CASSVVPGTGLSGANVLTF,TGTGCCAGCAGCGTAGTACCCGGGACAGGCCTCTCTGGGGCCAACGTCCTGACTTTC
.,TRBJ1-5,.,TRBV28,13,CASRGEGDQPQHF,TGTGCCAGCAGAGGTGAAGGGGATCAGCCCCAGCATTTT